There are a few counts of the clone carrying this TCR beta chain. This record comes from a study of blood T cell repertoires in COVID-19. Generated by immunoSEQ multiplex PCR, the TCRdb table keeps only in-frame clones and is missing some. The table lists about 81,000 clones, approximately 86% of them singletons. J gave up 7 bases and V 4 bases, and 11 bases lay outside the gene matches. The CDR3 covers 15 residues. CDR1 and CDR2 (germline): SGHDT, YYEEEE. The V call is TRBV5-6, the J call TRBJ1-2; 9 bases agree with TRBD1. The receptor was isolated from a woman at least 80 years old with acute or convalescent COVID-19. The sequenced sample was peripheral blood. The CDR3 sequence is CASSIDRGLSSGYTF. DNA of the CDR3: TGTGCCAGCAGCATAGACAGGGGGTTAAGTAGTGGCTACACCTTC.